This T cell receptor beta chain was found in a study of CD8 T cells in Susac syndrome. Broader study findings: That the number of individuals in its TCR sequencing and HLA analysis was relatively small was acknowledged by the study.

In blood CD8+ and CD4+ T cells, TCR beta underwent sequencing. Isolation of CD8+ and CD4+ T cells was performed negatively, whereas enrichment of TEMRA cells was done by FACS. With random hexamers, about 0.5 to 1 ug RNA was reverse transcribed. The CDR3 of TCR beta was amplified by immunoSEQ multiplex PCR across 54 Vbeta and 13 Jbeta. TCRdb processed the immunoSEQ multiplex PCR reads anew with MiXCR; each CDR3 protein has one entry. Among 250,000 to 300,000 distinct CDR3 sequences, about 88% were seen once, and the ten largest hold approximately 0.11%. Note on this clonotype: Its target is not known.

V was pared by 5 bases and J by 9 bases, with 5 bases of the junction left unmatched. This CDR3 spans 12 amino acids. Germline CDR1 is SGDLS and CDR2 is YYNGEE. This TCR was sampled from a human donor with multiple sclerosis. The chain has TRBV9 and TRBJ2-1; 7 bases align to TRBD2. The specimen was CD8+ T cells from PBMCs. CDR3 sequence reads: CASRAGDGEQFF. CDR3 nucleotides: TGTGCCAGCAGGGCGGGAGACGGTGAGCAGTTCTTC. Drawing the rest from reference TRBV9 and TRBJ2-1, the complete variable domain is DSGVTQTPKHLITATGQRVTLRCSPRSGDLSVYWYQQSLDQGLQFLIQYYNGEERAKGNILERFSAQQFPDLHSELNLSSLELGDSALYFCASRAGDGEQFFGPGTRLTVL.